The 4 T cell receptor beta chains listed next were all sequenced from one sample in a study of CXCR3-negative and CXCR3-positive naive CD8 T cells. General study findings and limits: In CXCR3-positive naive cells, the TRB CDR3s were more hydrophobic than in CXCR3-negative naive cells.

Researchers prepared the TRB cDNA libraries using 5' RACE with UMI labels. TCRdb re-analyzed the 5' RACE reads; it lists each CDR3 protein once, without DNA. The table lists about 98,000 distinct CDR3 sequences. These receptors are not linked to any known antigen. Sequencing used naive CXCR3+ CD8+ T cells from blood. Subset: CD45RO-CCR7+CD27+CD95- naive CD8+ T cells expressing CXCR3 (TNR3+). The receptors stem from a human donor in good health. Some clones in this sample may be carry-over from other donors' samples.

J is TRBJ1-3 and V is TRBV19. Germline CDR1 is LNHDA and CDR2 is SQIVND (reference sequence). The CDR3 runs to 13 residues. The CDR3 loop is CASVTHSGNTIYF.

V is TRBV30 and J is TRBJ2-7; TCRdb's assignment of TRBD2 cannot be checked, as there is no DNA. The CDR3 consists of 14 residues. The germline V gene has CDR1 GTSNPN and CDR2 SVGIG (reference sequence). The CDR3 reads CAWSSERRSYEQYF.

The J gene is TRBJ2-7, the V gene TRBV27; TCRdb picks TRBD2, but there is no DNA to check that call. Germline CDR1 is MNHEY and CDR2 is SMNVEV (reference sequence). The CDR3 runs to 13 residues. CDR3 loop: CASSPEGPTEIVF.

The chain couples TRBV27 to TRBJ1-4; TCRdb reports TRBD1, a call that lacks DNA to check it against. The germline gives CDR1 MNHEY, CDR2 SMNVEV (reference sequence). The CDR3 runs 13 residues. CDR3 region: CASSAGTVEKLFF. Supplemented by reference TRBV27 and TRBJ1-4, the full variable domain reads EAQVTQNPRYLITVTGKKLTVTCSQNMNHEYMSWYRQDPGLGLRQIYYSMNVEVTDKGDVPEGYKVSRKEKRNFPLILESPSPNQTSLYFCASSAGTVEKLFFGSGTQLSVL.